The text below deals with one T cell receptor beta chain. What it recognizes is unknown. This entry is derived from a study of T cell responses to AZD1222 COVID-19 vaccine. Study observations and caveats: Elevations in Spike-specific TCR breadth and depth followed administration of two AZD1222 doses. In all cases, repertoires were sampled only after the peak T cell response. White British ancestry dominated among donors, who included more females, and clonal diversity was possibly underestimated. Baseline serology detected seropositivity in only a handful of AZD1222 recipients.

Assay used: immunoSEQ multiplex PCR; TCRdb lists only in-frame clones, some missing. This sample has about 130,000 clones, with 90% found just once. The germline V gene encodes CDR1 SEHNR and CDR2 FQNEAQ (reference sequence). The CDR3 runs to 16 residues. Trimming pared 5 bases from V and 9 bases from J, leaving 22 bases between. The rearrangement links TRBV7-9 to TRBJ1-4; possible D gene TRBD1, 5 bases. The sequence came from an adult in good health. Source: peripheral blood, taken on day 0 of AZD1222 vaccination. The CDR3 is CASSLLPGTASKKLFF. CDR3 DNA sequence: TGTGCCAGCAGCCTTCTCCCCGGGACGGCAAGCAAAAAACTGTTTTTT.